What follows are 6 T cell receptor beta chains derived from one specimen sequenced in a study of T cells expressing NK-cell markers. From the 5' RACE reads, TCRdb lists one entry per CDR3 protein and no DNA. The ten most abundant clones cover over 8.5% of a sample with about 400,000 distinct CDR3 sequences. The specimen sequenced was blood T cells: a sorted CD56 or NKG2C T cell subset, CD4+ or CD8+ T cells, or bulk PBMC T cells (not recorded which). Every receptor here comes from a woman aged 45 to 65 in good health.

The chain couples TRBV5-6 to TRBJ2-3; without DNA, the TCRdb call of TRBD2 cannot be checked. This CDR3 has 16 amino acids. Germline V lookup: CDR1 SGHDT, CDR2 YYEEEE. CDR3: CASSGTSGALTDTQYF.

The rearrangement links TRBV29-1 to TRBJ2-7; TCRdb picks TRBD1, but there is no DNA to check that call. This CDR3 is 14 amino acids long. CDR1 and CDR2 from the germline V gene are SQVTM and ANQGSEA. CDR3 in amino acids: CSVVSTTGPYEQYF.

The chain's CDR3 is CASSPTAVNTGELFF. The chain joins TRBV5-1 to TRBJ2-2; TCRdb indicates TRBD2, and absent DNA this call remains unverified. The CDR3 totals 15 residues. CDR1 and CDR2 from the germline V gene are SGHRS and YFSETQ.

The chain combines TRBV7-9 with TRBJ2-7. The CDR3 spans 14 residues. CDR1 and CDR2 (germline): SEHNR, FQNEAQ (reference sequence). CDR3 protein: CASSAVGGFNEQYF.

The chain is built from TRBV19 and TRBJ1-2; TCRdb lists TRBD1, though no DNA is available to test this call. This CDR3 region has 15 residues. Germline V lookup: CDR1 LNHDA, CDR2 SQIVND (reference sequence). The CDR3 loop is CASSTLQGGNYGYTF.

The chain employs TRBV6-2 or TRBV6-3 and TRBJ2-7; the D call of TRBD1 rests on TCRdb alone, since no DNA is present to check it. This CDR3 region has 13 residues. Germline V CDR1 and CDR2: MNHEY, SVGEGT. CDR3 sequence: CASSHAQGLEQYF.